The T cell receptor beta chain described here comes from a study of blood T cell repertoires in COVID-19 (dated by TCRdb to 2018 to 2020). The study in broad terms: The collaborator samples originated in the United States, Italy and Spain and spanned the acute and convalescent phases of COVID-19. The prospective study material was composed of cDNA or gDNA derived from T cells, B-cell-depleted T cells, or PBMCs. Subjects who had been exposed to COVID-19, were actively infected with it, or had recovered from it provided the deeply sampled blood TCRbeta repertoires that made up the dataset. The repertoires were released in a freely available public database meant as a resource for research on the immune response to SARS-CoV-2. The samples were drawn from the first 160 participants of the ongoing ImmuneRACE study and from more than 1,000 subjects provided by 6 global collaborators. Sample metadata almost always included a de-identified subject ID, COVID-19 status, age in years and sex. Where available, HLA class I and class II types were taken from metadata supplied by the sample provider and were not determined by assay-based typing. Study-wide conclusions, independent of this receptor: Clinical and demographic metadata were provided uncurated, with the amount varying by source and participant.

Collaborating institutions collected whole blood in K2EDTA tubes following their own protocols. For TCRbeta analysis, collaborator samples were shipped as frozen whole blood, as isolated PBMCs, or as DNA extracted from either sample type. The immunoSEQ Assay, a bias-controlled multiplex PCR, was used to amplify TCRbeta CDR3 regions from genomic DNA. In the original analysis: The number of nucleated cells in each sample was estimated by amplification of reference gene primers within the assay. To quantify the absolute abundance of each unique TCRbeta CDR3 rearrangement, sequence reads were collapsed and filtered. For each sample, productive Simpson clonality was calculated as the square root of Simpson's diversity index over productive rearrangements. TCRdb obtained this table from immuneACCESS and retained in-frame rearrangements with V and J assigned. These tables miss some clones; where compared with another copy, unresolved V genes account for less than half of the shortfall, and the remainder is unexplained. That table supplies the V and J calls and clone size; D and trimming were determined from the DNA. Here the sample has 250,000 or so clones; more than 80% occur a single time. The ten largest clonotypes hold 3% of the sample.

For CDR1 and CDR2, the germline V gene lists LGHNA and YSLEER. Trimmed from V: 4 bases; trimmed from J: 5 bases; junction bases lacking a gene match: 13. Measured from the cysteine to the phenylalanine, the CDR3 is 19 residues long. The sequence is cut down to CDR3 DNA, 57 bases in frame from base 1. In the case of this clone: Its binding antigen is unknown. Base qualities are not recorded, but no much larger clone differs from it by a single base.

The sample was peripheral blood. This receptor was obtained from a woman aged 25 to 39 with active or convalescent COVID-19. The sequence links TRBV4-3 to TRBJ2-3; 15 central nucleotides agree with TRBD2. The CDR3 in this case is CASSLRTGTSGGLGDTQYF. The DNA sequence is TGCGCCAGCAGCCTCCGGACAGGGACTAGCGGGGGGTTAGGAGATACGCAGTATTTT.